These 8 T cell receptor beta chains were all obtained from the same sample, sequenced in a study of shared clonotypes between healthy human individuals. CD45RO-negative CD8 cells positively selected for CCR7 made up the naive population, which excluded terminally differentiated effector memory CD45RA+ cells. Repertoires were generated with immunoSEQ multiplex PCR, while TCRdb's copy carries only in-frame clones and drops some. The table includes about 2 million clones, approximately 94% detected once. Material: naive CD8+ T cells sorted from blood. Source of these receptors: a man between 18 and 29 years old in good health.

The chain recombines TRBV9 with TRBJ1-2; 7 bases are shared with TRBD1. This CDR3 is built from 14 residues. Germline trimming cut 0 bases from V and 3 bases from J; bases unmatched to any gene: 2. The germline V gene has CDR1 SGDLS and CDR2 YYNGEE. The CDR3 loop is CASSVDTGDYGYTF. The CDR3 DNA reads as TGTGCCAGCAGCGTAGATACAGGGGACTATGGCTACACCTTC.

The chain uses TRBV29-1 and TRBJ2-5; D is ambiguous. Trimming left V 7 bases short and J 5 bases short, with 11 bases between. The CDR3 runs to 11 residues. CDR1 and CDR2 (germline): SQVTM, ANQGSEA. The CDR3 coding sequence is TGCAGCGCTGCCTATGGGGAGACCCAGTACTTC. As protein: CSAAYGETQYF. Based on the CDR3 plus reference TRBV29-1 and TRBJ2-5, the full variable domain is SAVISQKPSRDICQRGTSLTIQCQVDSQVTMMFWYRQQPGQSLTLIATANQGSEATYESGFVIDKFPISRPNLTFSTLTVSNMSPEDSSIYLCSAAYGETQYFGPGTRLLVL.

The genes are TRBV6-5 and TRBJ2-7; 9 nucleotides line up with TRBD2. Germline lookup yields CDR1 MNHEY and CDR2 SVGAGI. CDR3 size: 15 residues. V shed 5 bases and J 2 bases; nucleotides not matched to a gene: 7. For the CDR3, the DNA is TGTGCCAGCAGTCCCGGGACTAGCTGGACCTACGAGCAGTACTTC. It translates to CASSPGTSWTYEQYF.

This clone was seen a single time. J is TRBJ2-7 and V is TRBV5-8; D not resolved. Germline V gives CDR1 SGHTS, CDR2 YDEGEE. V was trimmed by 0 bases and J by 0 bases, leaving 10 bases between them. The CDR3 loop spans 15 amino acids. CDR3: CASSLGQLPSYEQYF. In DNA, the CDR3 is TGTGCCAGCAGCTTGGGCCAGTTGCCCTCCTACGAGCAGTACTTC.

The V gene is TRBV4-3, the J gene TRBJ2-3; D call uncertain. V gave up 0 bases and J gave up 0 bases, with 13 bases separating them. The CDR3 runs to 17 residues. Germline lookup yields CDR1 LGHNA and CDR2 YSLEER. CDR3 in amino acids: CASSQDTVGMSTDTQYF. Here the CDR3 DNA reads TGCGCCAGCAGCCAAGATACGGTCGGTATGAGCACAGATACGCAGTATTTT.

J is TRBJ2-1 and V is TRBV20-1, with D tentatively TRBD2 (6 bases). V was pared by 6 bases and J by 9 bases, with 12 bases between. The CDR3 extends over 11 amino acids. Germline assignment: CDR1 DFQATT and CDR2 SNEGSKA (reference sequence). CDR3 coding DNA: TGCAGTGCAAAGGCGGGGATTGAGCAGTTCTTC. Its protein product is CSAKAGIEQFF.

This sequence joins TRBV11-3 and TRBJ2-1; 7 bases fit TRBD2. The CDR3 runs to 14 residues. Germline CDR1 reads SGHNT; CDR2 reads YENEEA. J gave up 4 bases and V 5 bases, and 5 bases lay outside the gene matches. CDR3 sequence reads: CASSPRGNYNEQFF. DNA for the CDR3: TGTGCCAGCAGCCCGCGGGGGAATTACAATGAGCAGTTCTTC.

The chain employs TRBV14 and TRBJ1-2, with D hard to call. CDR3 length equals 15 residues. The germline V gene has CDR1 SGHDN and CDR2 FVKESK. V was cut by 2 bases and J by 1 base, with 11 bases left in between. CDR3 loop: CASSQISWHNYGYTF. CDR3 bases: TGTGCCAGCAGCCAAATAAGTTGGCATAACTATGGCTACACCTTC.